This is a list of T cell receptor beta chains from one sample in a study of cytomegalovirus exposure and HLA in healthy donors. Here immunoSEQ multiplex PCR was the method, and the copy in TCRdb shows in-frame clones only, minus some. The table records about 130,000 clones, about 74% of them present only once. The sample consisted of PBMCs. All receptors derive from a woman aged 50 to 60 in good health and CMV-seropositive. Both conserved end residues are part of each CDR3. A D gene is named only where the DNA matches it firmly. Size is omitted from some rows. Given values are once, few, many or a class for expanded clones.

V	size	J	D	CDR3	DNA
TRBV30	.	TRBJ1-2	.	CAWSGCYTF	TGTGCCTGGTCGGGGTGCTACACCTTC
TRBV5-6	.	TRBJ1-1	TRBD1	CASSSRGWNTEAFF	TGTGCCAGCAGCTCCAGGGGGTGGAACACTGAAGCTTTCTTT
TRBV5-5	.	TRBJ1-4	TRBD1	CASSSGTGVEEKLFF	TGTGCCAGCAGCTCTGGGACAGGGGTAGAGGAAAAACTGTTTTTT
TRBV30	.	TRBJ1-2	.	CASRQPGDYGYTF	TGTGCCAGTCGGCAACCCGGGGACTATGGCTACACCTTC
TRBV14	.	TRBJ2-7	TRBD1	CASSDRVVFYEQYF	TGTGCCAGCAGTGACAGGGTGGTTTTCTACGAGCAGTACTTC
TRBV19	.	TRBJ1-4	.	CASSRQVNEKLFF	TGTGCCAGTAGTAGACAGGTTAATGAAAAACTGTTTTTT
TRBV6-6	.	TRBJ2-1	TRBD1	CASRPFDRGQQFF	TGTGCCAGCAGACCATTTGACAGGGGCCAGCAGTTCTTC
TRBV14	.	TRBJ2-5	TRBD2	CASSQALAGVETQYF	TGTGCCAGCAGCCAAGCTCTAGCGGGGGTAGAGACCCAGTACTTC
TRBV7-2	.	TRBJ2-2	.	CASGPRDLNTGELFF	TGTGCCAGCGGCCCGCGGGATCTTAACACCGGGGAGCTGTTTTTT
TRBV5-5	.	TRBJ1-1	TRBD1	CASSWDRVAFF	TGTGCCAGCAGCTGGGACAGAGTAGCTTTCTTT
TRBV6-5	few	TRBJ1-1	.	CASSYSSTGSTEAFF	TGTGCCAGCAGTTACTCTTCGACAGGATCCACTGAAGCTTTCTTT
TRBV4-1	.	TRBJ1-1	.	CASSLQAGTLNTEAFF	TGCGCCAGCAGCCTCCAGGCCGGTACCTTGAACACTGAAGCTTTCTTT
TRBV7-2	.	TRBJ2-2	.	CASSLVLRGGELFF	TGTGCCAGCAGCTTAGTCCTAAGAGGCGGGGAGCTGTTTTTT
TRBV5-6	.	TRBJ1-5	.	CASSLYGQRIEPQHF	TGTGCCAGCAGCTTGTATGGACAGCGAATCGAGCCCCAGCATTTT
TRBV5-4	.	TRBJ2-1	.	CASSLSGPGNEQFF	TGTGCCAGCAGCTTGTCAGGGCCGGGCAATGAGCAGTTCTTC
TRBV15	.	TRBJ2-6	.	CATSAQPFGANVLTF	TGTGCCACCAGCGCACAGCCCTTTGGGGCCAACGTCCTGACTTTC
TRBV4-2	.	TRBJ2-7	.	CASSQEHSFYEQYF	TGTGCCAGCAGCCAAGAACACAGCTTCTACGAGCAGTACTTC
TRBV7-6	once	TRBJ2-3	TRBD1	CASRQAINRGLTDTQYF	TGTGCCAGCCGTCAAGCAATAAACAGGGGTCTCACAGATACGCAGTATTTT
TRBV7-2	.	TRBJ2-5	.	CASSPEGGRGETQYF	TGTGCCAGCAGCCCCGAGGGGGGGCGCGGGGAGACCCAGTACTTC
TRBV5-4	.	TRBJ2-7	TRBD2	CASSLGTSGGSYEQYF	TGTGCCAGCAGCTTGGGGACTAGCGGAGGCTCCTACGAGCAGTACTTC
TRBV18	.	TRBJ1-2	.	CASSPSRGYTF	TGTGCCAGCTCACCCTCCCGTGGCTACACCTTC
TRBV7-9	.	TRBJ2-7	TRBD1	CSSSSGQGAHEQYF	TGTTCCAGCAGCTCGGGACAGGGGGCCCACGAGCAGTACTTC
TRBV5-1	.	TRBJ2-7	TRBD2	CASRTGLAGAINYEQYF	TGCGCCAGCCGCACGGGACTAGCGGGGGCAATTAACTACGAGCAGTACTTC
TRBV6-1	.	TRBJ1-1	.	CASRPGRMNTEAFF	TGTGCCAGCAGGCCCGGGAGGATGAACACTGAAGCTTTCTTT
TRBV2	.	TRBJ2-7	TRBD2	CASSLLAGGSYEQYF	TGTGCCAGCAGCCTGTTAGCGGGGGGCTCCTACGAGCAGTACTTC
TRBV7-9	.	TRBJ1-3	.	CASSPLGRGFSGNTIYF	TGTGCCAGCAGCCCGCTGGGGCGGGGGTTCTCTGGAAACACCATATATTTT
TRBV7-9	.	TRBJ2-2	TRBD2	CASSWPVSGGNTGELFF	TGTGCCAGCAGCTGGCCCGTTAGCGGGGGGAACACCGGGGAGCTGTTTTTT
TRBV2	.	TRBJ1-2	.	CASGFNRDSRFGYTF	TGTGCCAGCGGGTTTAATAGAGACAGTCGCTTTGGCTACACCTTC
TRBV18	.	TRBJ2-5	.	CASSQQETQYF	TGTGCCAGCTCCCAACAAGAGACCCAGTACTTC
TRBV30	.	TRBJ1-3	.	CAWSLGLGNTIYF	TGTGCCTGGAGTTTGGGGCTCGGAAACACCATATATTTT
TRBV5-1	.	TRBJ2-5	TRBD2	CASSMTSGGPETQYF	TGCGCCAGCAGCATGACTAGCGGGGGACCAGAGACCCAGTACTTC
TRBV30	.	TRBJ2-6	.	CAWSVGVPSGANVLTF	TGTGCCTGGAGTGTAGGGGTACCCTCTGGGGCCAACGTCCTGACTTTC
TRBV15	.	TRBJ2-5	.	CATSRGAGAEETQYF	TGTGCCACCAGCAGAGGCGCAGGGGCGGAAGAGACCCAGTACTTC
TRBV7-8	.	TRBJ2-1	TRBD2	CASNKLAGGSSYNEQFF	TGTGCCAGCAACAAACTAGCGGGGGGGAGCTCCTACAATGAGCAGTTCTTC
TRBV6-5	.	TRBJ1-6	.	CASSPFRDNSPLHF	TGTGCCAGCAGCCCCTTCAGGGATAATTCACCCCTCCACTTT
TRBV10-3	.	TRBJ2-1	.	CAMGGSDEQFF	TGTGCCATGGGGGGTTCGGATGAGCAGTTCTTC
TRBV19	.	TRBJ2-7	.	CASSNSYEQYF	TGTGCCAGTAGTAATAGCTACGAGCAGTACTTC